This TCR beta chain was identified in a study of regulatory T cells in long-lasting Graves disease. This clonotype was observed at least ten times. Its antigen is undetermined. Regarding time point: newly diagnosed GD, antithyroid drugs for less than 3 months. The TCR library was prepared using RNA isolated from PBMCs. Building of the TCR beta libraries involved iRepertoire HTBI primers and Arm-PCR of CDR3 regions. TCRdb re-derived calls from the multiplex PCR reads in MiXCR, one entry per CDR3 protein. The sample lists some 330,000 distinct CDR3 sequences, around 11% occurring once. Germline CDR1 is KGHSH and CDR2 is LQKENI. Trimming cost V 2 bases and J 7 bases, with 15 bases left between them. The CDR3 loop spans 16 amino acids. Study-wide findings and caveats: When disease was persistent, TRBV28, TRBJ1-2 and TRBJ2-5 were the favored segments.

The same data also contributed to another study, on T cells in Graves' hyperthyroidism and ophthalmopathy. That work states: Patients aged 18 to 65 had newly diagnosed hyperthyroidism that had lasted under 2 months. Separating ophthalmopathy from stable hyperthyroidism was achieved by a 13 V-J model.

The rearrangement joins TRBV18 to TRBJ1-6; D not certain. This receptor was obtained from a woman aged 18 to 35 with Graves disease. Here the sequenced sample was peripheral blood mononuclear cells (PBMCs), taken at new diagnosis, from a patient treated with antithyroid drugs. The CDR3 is CASSPTVPTGNSPLHF. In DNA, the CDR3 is TGTGCCAGCTCACCAACAGTCCCCACGGGGAATTCACCCCTCCACTTT. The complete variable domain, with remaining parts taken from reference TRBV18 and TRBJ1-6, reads NAGVMQNPRHLVRRRGQEARLRCSPMKGHSHVYWYRQLPEEGLKFMVYLQKENIIDESGMPKERFSAEFPKEGPSILRIQQVVRGDSAAYFCASSPTVPTGNSPLHFGNGTRLTVT.